This TCR beta chain was recorded in a study of blood T cells in healthy people across ages. The sample holds one count of this clonotype. The authors ran a second PCR of about 7 to 12 cycles using a sample-barcoded 5' primer and a J-beta primer mix. All samples yielded 2.5 million or more CDR3-containing paired-end reads. From the 5' RACE reads, TCRdb called clonotypes with MiXCR, one entry per CDR3 protein. The sample carries hundreds of thousands of distinct CDR3 sequences, about a fifth recorded once. The sample providers were healthy Caucasian people from Russia, aged roughly 6 to 95. Extraction yielded at least 6 micrograms of total RNA per sample. V shed 6 bases and J shed 0 bases, with 8 bases lying between them. Germline V gene data show CDR1 as SGHRS and CDR2 as YFSETQ. The CDR3 extends over 13 amino acids.

The sample consisted of blood. The TCR comes from a man aged 65 to 85 in good health. The gene calls are TRBV5-1 and TRBJ2-3; a weak D match, TRBD2 (5 bases). The CDR3: CASKRDSTDTQYF. In DNA, the CDR3 is TGCGCCAGCAAACGGGATAGCACAGATACGCAGTATTTT.